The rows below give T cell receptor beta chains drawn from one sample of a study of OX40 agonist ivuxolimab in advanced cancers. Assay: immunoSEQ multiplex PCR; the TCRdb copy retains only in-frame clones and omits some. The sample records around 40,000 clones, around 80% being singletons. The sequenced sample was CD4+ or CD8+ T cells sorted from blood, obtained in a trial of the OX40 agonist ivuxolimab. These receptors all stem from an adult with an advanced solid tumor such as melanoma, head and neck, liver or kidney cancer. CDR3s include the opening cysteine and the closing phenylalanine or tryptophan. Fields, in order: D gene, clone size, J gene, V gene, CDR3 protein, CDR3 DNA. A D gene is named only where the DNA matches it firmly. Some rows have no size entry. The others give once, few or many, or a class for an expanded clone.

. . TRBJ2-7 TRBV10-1 CASSRGGGYEQYF TGCGCCAGCAGTCGAGGGGGGGGCTACGAGCAGTACTTC
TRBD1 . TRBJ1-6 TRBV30 CALTGGRSPLHF TGTGCCTTGACAGGGGGTCGATCACCCCTCCACTTT
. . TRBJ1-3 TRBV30 CAWGSGNTIYF TGTGCCTGGGGCTCTGGAAACACCATATATTTT
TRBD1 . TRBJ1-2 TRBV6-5 CASSPPGQRHGYTF TGTGCCAGCAGCCCCCCGGGACAGCGACATGGCTACACCTTC
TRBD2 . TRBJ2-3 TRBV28 CASSRGLTSSTDTQYF TGTGCCAGCAGTAGGGGACTAACCTCTAGCACAGATACGCAGTATTTT
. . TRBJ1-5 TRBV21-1 CASSTPPAGVWSNQPQHF TGTGCCAGCAGCACCCCCCCGGCGGGGGTTTGGAGCAATCAGCCCCAGCATTTT
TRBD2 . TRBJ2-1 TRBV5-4 CASSRSGRGYNEQFF TGTGCCAGCAGCCGTAGCGGGAGAGGGTACAATGAGCAGTTCTTC
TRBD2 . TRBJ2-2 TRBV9 CASSVVAGGLGGELFF TGTGCCAGCAGCGTAGTAGCGGGAGGGCTAGGCGGGGAGCTGTTTTTT
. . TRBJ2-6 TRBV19 CASSIVPPSGANVLTF TGTGCCAGTAGTATAGTTCCGCCCTCCGGGGCCAACGTCCTGACTTTC
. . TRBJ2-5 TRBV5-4 CASSLREQETQYF TGTGCCAGCAGCTTGAGGGAGCAAGAGACCCAGTACTTC
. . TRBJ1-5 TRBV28 CASWGRGVQPQHF TGTGCCAGTTGGGGACGGGGGGTTCAGCCCCAGCATTTT
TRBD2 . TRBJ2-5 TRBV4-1 CASSQQTSGIETQYF TGCGCCAGCAGCCAACAGACTAGCGGGATAGAGACCCAGTACTTC
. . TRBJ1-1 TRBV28 CASTSSGGGSTEAFF TGTGCCAGCACCTCGTCCGGCGGGGGTAGTACTGAAGCTTTCTTT
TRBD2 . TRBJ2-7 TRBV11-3 CASSLGEGEQYF TGTGCCAGCAGCTTGGGGGAGGGCGAGCAGTACTTC
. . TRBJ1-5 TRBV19 CASQLQNQPQHF TGTGCCAGTCAACTACAAAATCAGCCCCAGCATTTT
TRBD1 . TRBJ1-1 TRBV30 CAWSPGTGGDTEAFF TGTGCCTGGAGCCCGGGGACAGGGGGCGACACTGAAGCTTTCTTT
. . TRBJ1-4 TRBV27 CASSIRQGEKLFF TGTGCCAGCAGTATACGCCAGGGCGAAAAACTGTTTTTT
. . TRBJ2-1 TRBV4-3 CASSQDSRYNEQFF TGCGCCAGCAGCCAAGACTCGCGATACAATGAGCAGTTCTTC
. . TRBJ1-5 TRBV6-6 CASSYSGTVSNQPQHF TGTGCCAGCAGTTACTCCGGGACGGTAAGCAATCAGCCCCAGCATTTT
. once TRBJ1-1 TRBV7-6 CASSLEGGGWTEAFF TGTGCCAGCAGCTTAGAAGGCGGGGGGTGGACTGAAGCTTTCTTT
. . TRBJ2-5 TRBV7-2 CASSQGATLQETQYF TGTGCCAGCAGCCAAGGGGCGACCTTACAAGAGACCCAGTACTTC
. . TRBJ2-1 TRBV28 CASSQLALGPNEQFF TGTGCCAGCAGTCAACTAGCCTTAGGCCCCAATGAGCAGTTCTTC
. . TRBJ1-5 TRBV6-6 CASRDKSSNQPQHF TGTGCCAGCAGGGATAAGTCAAGCAATCAGCCCCAGCATTTT
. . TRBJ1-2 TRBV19 CASSILQGGGYTF TGTGCCAGTAGTATTCTGCAGGGAGGCGGCTACACCTTC
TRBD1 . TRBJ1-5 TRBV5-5 CASSQGGTGGFQPQHF TGTGCCAGCAGCCAAGGGGGGACAGGGGGTTTTCAGCCCCAGCATTTT
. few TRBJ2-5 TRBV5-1 CASSLEVDRSRETQYF TGCGCCAGCAGCTTGGAAGTCGACAGATCGAGGGAGACCCAGTACTTC
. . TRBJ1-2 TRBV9 CASSATPDNPGGYTF TGTGCCAGCAGCGCCACACCGGACAACCCGGGGGGCTACACCTTC
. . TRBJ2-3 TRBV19 CASSTPGADTQYF TGTGCCAGTAGTACCCCGGGAGCAGATACGCAGTATTTT
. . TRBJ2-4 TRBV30 CAWKGGKSPVAKNIQYF TGTGCCTGGAAAGGAGGGAAGTCCCCCGTAGCCAAAAACATTCAGTACTTC
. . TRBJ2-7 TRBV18 CASSPSSGPYEQYF TGTGCCAGCTCACCCTCATCAGGGCCCTACGAGCAGTACTTC
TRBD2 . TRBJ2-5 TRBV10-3 CATSGTSGQETQYF TGTGCCACATCTGGGACTAGCGGTCAAGAGACCCAGTACTTC
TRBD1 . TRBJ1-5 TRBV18 CASSPTGGRRQPQHF TGTGCCAGCTCACCGACAGGGGGCAGGAGACAGCCCCAGCATTTT
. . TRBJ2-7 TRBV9 CASSTHLNPGHEQYF TGTGCCAGCAGCACTCATCTTAATCCGGGCCACGAGCAGTACTTC
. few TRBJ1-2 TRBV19 CASRNRAGYTF TGTGCCAGTAGAAACAGGGCTGGCTACACCTTC
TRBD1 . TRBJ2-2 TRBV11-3 CASSRTGVGELFF TGTGCCAGCAGCCGGACAGGGGTCGGGGAGCTGTTTTTT
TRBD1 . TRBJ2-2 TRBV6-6 CASRQGLAGELFF TGTGCCAGCAGACAGGGGCTGGCCGGGGAGCTGTTTTTT
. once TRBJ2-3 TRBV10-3 CASAGGTDTQYF TGTGCCTCAGCAGGGGGCACAGATACGCAGTATTTT
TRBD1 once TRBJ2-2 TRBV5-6 CASSPGQGTGELFF TGTGCCAGCAGCCCGGGACAGGGGACCGGGGAGCTGTTTTTT
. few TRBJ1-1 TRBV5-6 CASSYSTEAFF TGTGCCAGCAGCTACAGTACTGAAGCTTTCTTT
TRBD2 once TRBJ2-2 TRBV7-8 CASSLELAGGDTGELFF TGTGCCAGCAGCTTAGAACTAGCGGGAGGCGACACCGGGGAGCTGTTTTTT